This T cell receptor (beta chain) was documented in a study of T cell responses to AZD1222 COVID-19 vaccine. Sequencing used immunoSEQ multiplex PCR; TCRdb keeps in-frame clones, though not all of them. The table records 120,000 to 150,000 clones, roughly nine tenths of them present only once. The length of the CDR3 is 12 residues. The V and J ends lost 6 bases and 8 bases respectively, with 13 bases between them. Germline CDR1 reads LNHDA; CDR2 reads SQIVND (reference sequence). This clone came up many times. The antigen is not known. Study-level findings and limits: The study identified only five to seven AZD1222 recipients as seropositive at baseline. In all cases, repertoires were sampled only after the peak T cell response. Receipt of two AZD1222 doses was followed by a rise in Spike-specific TCR breadth and depth.

The TCR comes from an adult who received the AZD1222 COVID-19 vaccine. Material: peripheral blood, obtained 28 days after the second AZD1222 dose. The genes are TRBV19 and TRBJ1-2, with D possibly matching TRBD1 (5 bases). In nucleotides, the CDR3 is TGTGCCAGTAGGATTAAGGGGTACGGCTACACCTTC. Protein sequence: CASRIKGYGYTF.